Only a few counts were recorded for the clone carrying this T cell receptor beta chain. The entry originates in a study of Graves' ophthalmopathy and Graves' hyperthyroidism. Amplification from RNA transcripts yielded the TCR beta CDR3 regions. Amplification began with first-round RT-PCR using HTBI primers, then second-round multiplex PCR was performed. Using its own MiXCR run on the multiplex PCR reads, TCRdb lists one record per CDR3 protein. The sample gives 300,000 to 400,000 distinct CDR3 sequences, roughly a sixth of which show up once; around an eighth is in the top ten. With 8 bases removed from V and 1 base from J, the gap between germline ends came to 14 bases. Looked up from germline, CDR1 is SNHLY and CDR2 is FYNNEI. The CDR3 extends over 14 amino acids.

Sequences were obtained from peripheral blood. The receptor was isolated from an adult man with Graves' ophthalmopathy. The rearrangement uses TRBV2 and TRBJ1-1, with TRBD1 as a possible D gene (6 bases). The CDR3 spells CASCWGQGNTEAFF. The CDR3 bases are TGTGCCAGCTGCTGGGGGCAGGGGAACACTGAAGCTTTCTTT.